The present TCR beta chain was sequenced within a study of blood T cells in healthy people across ages. V gave up 6 bases and J gave up 13 bases, with 16 bases separating them. CDR1 and CDR2 (germline): SEHNR, FQNEAQ (reference sequence). This CDR3 spans 12 amino acids. Together with a sample-barcoded 5' primer, a J-beta primer mix was included in a second PCR lasting roughly 7 to 11 cycles. Researchers report that a template-switch adaptor with 12 random nucleotides tagged each cDNA molecule. TCRdb re-analysed the 5' RACE reads in MiXCR, keeping a single row per CDR3 protein. The table records 1.5 million to 1.8 million distinct CDR3 sequences, around 40% of them present only once.

Material: blood. The chain recombines TRBV7-9 with TRBJ2-4; D remains ambiguous. This clonotype was sampled from a woman aged 18-29 years in good health. The CDR3: CASRADFDEQYF. In DNA form, the CDR3 reads TGTGCCAGCAGAGCAGATTTCGATGAGCAGTACTTC.